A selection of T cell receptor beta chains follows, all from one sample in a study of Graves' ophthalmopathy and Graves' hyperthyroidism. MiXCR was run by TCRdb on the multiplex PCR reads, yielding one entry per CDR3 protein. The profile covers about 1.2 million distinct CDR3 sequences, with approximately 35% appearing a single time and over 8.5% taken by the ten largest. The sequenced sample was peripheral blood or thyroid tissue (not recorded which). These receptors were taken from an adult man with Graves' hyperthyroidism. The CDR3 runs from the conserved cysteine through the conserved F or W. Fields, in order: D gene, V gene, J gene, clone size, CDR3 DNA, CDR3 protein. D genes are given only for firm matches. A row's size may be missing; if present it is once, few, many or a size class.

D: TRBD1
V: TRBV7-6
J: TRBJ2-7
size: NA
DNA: TGTGCCAGCACCGACACCGGGACAGGTTGCTACGAGCAGTACTTC
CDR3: CASTDTGTGCYEQYF

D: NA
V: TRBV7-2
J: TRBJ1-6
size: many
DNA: TGTGCCAGCAGCTTAGAGTTGCAGTGGAGGTCACCCCTCCACTTT
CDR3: CASSLELQWRSPLHF

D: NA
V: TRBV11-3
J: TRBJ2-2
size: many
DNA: TGTGCCAGCAGCTGGGAAGGAGGCACCGGGGAGCTGTTTTTT
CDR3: CASSWEGGTGELFF

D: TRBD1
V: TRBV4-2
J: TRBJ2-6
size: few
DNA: TGTGCCAGCAGCCAAGATGAGGGACAGGGGGCCAACGTCCTGACTTTC
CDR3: CASSQDEGQGANVLTF

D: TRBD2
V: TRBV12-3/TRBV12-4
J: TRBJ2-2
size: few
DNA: TGTGCCAGCAGGGGGGATTCGGCGGGAGGGACCGGGGAGCTGTTTTTT
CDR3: CASRGDSAGGTGELFF

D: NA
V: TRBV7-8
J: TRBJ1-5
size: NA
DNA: TGTGCCAGCAGGGCCGGAGGGGTCAATCAGCCCCAGCATTTT
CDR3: CASRAGGVNQPQHF

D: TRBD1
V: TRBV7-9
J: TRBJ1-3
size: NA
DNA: TGTGCCAGCAGCCAAGATCTTGGGACAGGGGACCGTCAATCTGGAAACACCATATATTTT
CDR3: CASSQDLGTGDRQSGNTIYF

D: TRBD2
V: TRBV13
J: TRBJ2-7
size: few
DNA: TGCGCCAGCAGCTTGGCAGACAGCGGGACCTCCTACGAGCAGTACTTC
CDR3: CASSLADSGTSYEQYF

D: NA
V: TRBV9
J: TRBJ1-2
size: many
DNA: TGTGCCAGCAGCGTAGGGACGGGGGACTATGGCTACACCTTC
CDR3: CASSVGTGDYGYTF

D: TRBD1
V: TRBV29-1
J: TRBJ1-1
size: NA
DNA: TGCAGCGTTAGAACAGGGGTTGAGGCTTTCTTT
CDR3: CSVRTGVEAFF